This T cell receptor (beta chain) was observed in a study of blood T cell repertoires in COVID-19. Study information: PBMCs, B-cell-depleted T cells, or T cells were the source of the cDNA or gDNA that made up the material.

In the authors' methods: By means of reference gene primer amplification, nucleated cell counts were estimated. Measured with immunoSEQ multiplex PCR; TCRdb has only the in-frame clones, and not every one. The V and J calls and clone size were taken over from that table, and D and trimming were inferred from the DNA. The sample holds about 180,000 clones, 80% to 90% seen once. Followed over time, Seattle patients had been enrolled while infection was active. The clonotype originates from a woman aged 80 or older with COVID-19, enrolled during active disease. The sequencing sample was made of peripheral blood.

The CDR3 here is CASSWGQAFSYEQYF. In DNA form, the CDR3 reads TGCGCCAGCAGTTGGGGACAGGCATTTTCCTACGAGCAGTACTTC. J is TRBJ2-7 and V is TRBV5-1; 8 bases align to TRBD1. The CDR3 runs to 15 residues. V shed 5 bases and J 1 base; nucleotides not matched to a gene: 8. Germline V lookup: CDR1 SGHRS, CDR2 YFSETQ.